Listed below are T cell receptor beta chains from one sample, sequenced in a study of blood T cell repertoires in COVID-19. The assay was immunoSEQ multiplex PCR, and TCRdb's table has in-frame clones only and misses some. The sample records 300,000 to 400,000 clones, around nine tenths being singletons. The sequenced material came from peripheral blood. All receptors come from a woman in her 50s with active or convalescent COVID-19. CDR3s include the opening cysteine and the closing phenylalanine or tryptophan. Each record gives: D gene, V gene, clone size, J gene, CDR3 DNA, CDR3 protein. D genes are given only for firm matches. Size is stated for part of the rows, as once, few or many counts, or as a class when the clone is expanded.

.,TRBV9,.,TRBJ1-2,TGTGTCCCGGGTGCTAACTATGGCTACACCTTC,CVPGANYGYTF
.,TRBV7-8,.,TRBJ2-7,TGTGCCAGCAGCTTAGACCAGGGGAGCCTCTACGAGCAGTACTTC,CASSLDQGSLYEQYF
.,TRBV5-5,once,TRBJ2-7,TGTGCCAGCAGCTTGGCTCGCGGCTACGAGCAGTACTTC,CASSLARGYEQYF
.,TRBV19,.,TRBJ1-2,TGTGCCAGTAGTATTTCGGGATCTTCAAACTATGGCTACACCTTC,CASSISGSSNYGYTF
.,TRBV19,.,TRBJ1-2,TGTGCCAGTAGTATGGGAGAAATCGGGGGCTACACCTTC,CASSMGEIGGYTF
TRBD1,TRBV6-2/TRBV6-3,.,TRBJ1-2,TGTGCCAGCAGCCTGGGACAGGTCTATGGCTACACCTTC,CASSLGQVYGYTF
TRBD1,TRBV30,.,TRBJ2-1,TGTGCCTGGAGTGGAACAGGGGTCTCCTACAATGAGCAGTTCTTC,CAWSGTGVSYNEQFF
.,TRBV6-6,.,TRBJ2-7,TGTGCCAGCAGTTACTCTCCCCAGGGGATGACCTACGAGCAGTACTTC,CASSYSPQGMTYEQYF
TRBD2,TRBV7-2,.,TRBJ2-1,TGTGCCAGCAGCTTTCGACTAGCGGGGGGGCTTGGTGAGCAGTTCTTC,CASSFRLAGGLGEQFF
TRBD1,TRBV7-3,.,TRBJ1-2,TGTGCCAGCAGCCTCGCAGCAGGGGGAGGCTACACCTTC,CASSLAAGGGYTF
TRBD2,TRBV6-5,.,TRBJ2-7,TGTGCCAGCTATTCGGGAGGGTACGAGCAGTACTTC,CASYSGGYEQYF
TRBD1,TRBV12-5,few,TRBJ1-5,TGTGCTAGTGGTTTGGTTGGGGGACAGGGGAGCAGTAGGAGCAATCAGCCCCAGCATTTT,CASGLVGGQGSSRSNQPQHF
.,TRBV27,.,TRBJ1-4,TGTGCCAGCAGCGAAACAGGGATGACTAATGAAAAACTGTTTTTT,CASSETGMTNEKLFF
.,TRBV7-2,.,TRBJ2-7,TGTGCCAGCAGCTTAACCCTCGGCGAGCAGTACTTC,CASSLTLGEQYF
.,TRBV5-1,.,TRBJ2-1,TGCGCCAGCAGCTTGGGAGAGGCCTACAATGAGCAGTTCTTC,CASSLGEAYNEQFF
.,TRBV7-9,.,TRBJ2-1,TGTGCCAGCAGCCCGTACAATGAGCAGTTCTTC,CASSPYNEQFF
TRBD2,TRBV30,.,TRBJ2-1,TGTGCCTGGAGATTTGGGAGGGGACTAGCGGACTACAATGAGCAGTTCTTC,CAWRFGRGLADYNEQFF
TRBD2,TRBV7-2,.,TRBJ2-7,TGTGCCAGCAGCTGGGGACTAGCGGGGTCTTACGAGCAGTACTTC,CASSWGLAGSYEQYF
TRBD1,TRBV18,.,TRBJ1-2,TGTGCCAGCTCACCCGGACAGGGTTATGGCTACACCTTC,CASSPGQGYGYTF
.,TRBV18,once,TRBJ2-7,TGTGCCAGCTCACCACAGCGCTACGAGCAGTACTTC,CASSPQRYEQYF
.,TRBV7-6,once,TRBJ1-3,TGTGCCAGCAGCTCGGGGGGAAACACCATATATTTT,CASSSGGNTIYF
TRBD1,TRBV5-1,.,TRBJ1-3,TGCGCCAGCAGCTTAAGGGGGACAGGCTCTGGAAACACCATATATTTT,CASSLRGTGSGNTIYF
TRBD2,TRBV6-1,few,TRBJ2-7,TGTGCCAGCAGTGTAACCCACCCCTCCGGGACTAGCGGGTACGAGCAGTACTTC,CASSVTHPSGTSGYEQYF
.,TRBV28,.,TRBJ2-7,TGTGCCAGCAGTTTCCCCGGGTCTTACTCCTACGAGCAGTACTTC,CASSFPGSYSYEQYF
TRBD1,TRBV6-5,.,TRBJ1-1,TGTGCCAGCAACCGGGACAGAGTGAACACTGAAGCTTTCTTT,CASNRDRVNTEAFF
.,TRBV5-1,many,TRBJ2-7,TGCGCCAGCAGCTTTACAGGGAGCTCCTACGAGCAGTACTTC,CASSFTGSSYEQYF
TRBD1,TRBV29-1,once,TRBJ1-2,TGCAGCTTCGTCGGACAGGGGGCGCGAGGCTACACCTTC,CSFVGQGARGYTF
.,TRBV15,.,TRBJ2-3,TGTGCCACCAGCAGAGTCCTTACACACAGTGATACGCAGTATTTT,CATSRVLTHSDTQYF
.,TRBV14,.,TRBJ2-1,TGTGCCAGCAGCCAAGAAAGGGGCAATGAGCAGTTCTTC,CASSQERGNEQFF
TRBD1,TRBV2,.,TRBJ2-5,TGTGCCAGCAGGGTAGGGACAGGGAAAGAGACCCAGTACTTC,CASRVGTGKETQYF
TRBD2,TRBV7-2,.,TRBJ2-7,TGTGCCAGCAGCTTATGGTCCCTGACTAGCGTCTACGAGCAGTACTTC,CASSLWSLTSVYEQYF
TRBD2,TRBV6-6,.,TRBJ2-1,TGTGCCAGCAGCCAACCCGGGACTAGCGGGGGGGAGCAGTTCTTC,CASSQPGTSGGEQFF
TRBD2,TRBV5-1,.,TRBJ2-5,TGCGCCAGCAGCAGGGGACTAGCGGGGGGGCCGAAGGCCCAGTACTTC,CASSRGLAGGPKAQYF
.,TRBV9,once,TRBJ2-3,TGTGCCAGCAGCAGGAAGACTAGGCTCGGGGATACGCAGTATTTT,CASSRKTRLGDTQYF
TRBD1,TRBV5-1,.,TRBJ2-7,TGCGCCAGCAGCCTACAGGGGCCCGAGCAGTACTTC,CASSLQGPEQYF